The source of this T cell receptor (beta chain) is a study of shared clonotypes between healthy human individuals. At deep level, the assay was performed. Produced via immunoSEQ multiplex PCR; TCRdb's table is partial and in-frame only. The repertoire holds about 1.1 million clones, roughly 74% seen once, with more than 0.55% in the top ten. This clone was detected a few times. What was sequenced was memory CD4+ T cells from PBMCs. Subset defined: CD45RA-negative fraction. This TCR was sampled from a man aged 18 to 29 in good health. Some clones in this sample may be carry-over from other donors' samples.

The CDR3: CASSIGSAYGYTF. CDR3 nucleotides: TGTGCCAGTAGTATAGGCAGCGCCTATGGCTACACCTTC. This chain connects TRBV19 to TRBJ1-2; unclear D gene. Germline assignment: CDR1 LNHDA and CDR2 SQIVND (reference sequence). V was shortened by 1 base and J by 4 bases, with 7 bases between the two germline ends. This CDR3 comprises 13 residues.